Sequencing of this T cell receptor (beta chain) was carried out in a study of graft-versus-host responses after intestinal transplantation (dated by TCRdb to about 2021). For the wider study: The transplants that recipients received were multivisceral, liver-intestinal, or isolated intestinal. Every recipient was given anti-thymocyte globulin induction, followed by roughly 3 years of maintenance tacrolimus and steroids. After intestinal transplantation, graft-versus-host and host-versus-graft alloreactive T cell clones in the graft, circulation and bone marrow were tracked using bulk TCR-beta CDR3 sequencing. Alloreactive clones were identified by sequencing pre-transplant mixed lymphocyte reaction products and comparing these products with unstimulated pre-transplant donor and recipient T cells. Of the roughly 25 intestinal transplant recipients enrolled in the cohort, one of whom was a retransplant, a few patients without pretransplant specimens were excluded. Donor T cell macrochimerism was defined as a peak of at least 4% donor T cells among recipient peripheral blood mononuclear cells. Instead of going to the commercial service, samples from a few later patients were sequenced in-house on an Illumina MiSeq and processed with MiXCR.

In its sample, this clone was seen once. Its antigen target is currently unknown. No base quality information exists; no much larger clone differs at one position. Library prep was done by the immunoSEQ multiplex PCR assay. For most patients, genomic DNA was isolated using the Qiagen DNeasy Blood and Tissue Kit and was shipped frozen to Adaptive Biotechnologies for TCR sequencing. For most patients, genomic DNA was subjected to high-throughput TCR-beta CDR3 sequencing by Adaptive Biotechnologies. Under the source paper's analysis protocol: TCR sequencing data were retrieved from Adaptive's ImmunoSEQ software for some 17 patients, whereas three other patients were processed with MiXCR and VDJtools. CD4 versus CD8 sorting errors were corrected by removing sequences found in both subsets at a frequency ratio below 5:1. CDR3 nucleotide sequences shared by donor and recipient were removed because the origin of these sequences could not be assigned. Alloreactive clones required at least 2-fold expansion over unstimulated cells and minimum CFSE-low frequency of 0.002% (template counts) or 0.001% (read counts). A clone was considered mappable if detected in the sequenced pre-transplant spleen, lymph node, or MLR CFSE-low populations of the donor or recipient. The cumulative frequency of alloreactive clones was calculated as a percentage of all sequences, weighted by copy number. TCRdb provides this immuneACCESS table in a form limited to in-frame rearrangements. Some clones are lacking; in checked studies, under half of them reflect an unresolved V gene, and why the rest are absent is not known. V, J and clone size are those of that table, while D and trimming were read from the DNA. The sample table shows around 97,000 clones, and roughly 93% are seen once. The top ten clones comprise around 1% of the sample.

The junction shows trimming of 2 bases on V and 5 bases on J, plus 4 bases between the germline ends. Including cysteine and phenylalanine, the CDR3 has 12 amino acids. Of the read, only the CDR3 DNA is kept; its 36 bases are in frame from base 1. According to the germline V gene, CDR1 reads SGHDT and CDR2 reads YYEEEE. The time point label of this sample denotes: cells obtained before transplantation from donor or recipient. CD3+CD4+ and CD3+CD8+ populations were FACS-sorted from unstimulated pre-transplant donor and recipient cells taken from spleen or lymph nodes. What the study reported, not specific to this receptor: GvH clones were detected in recipient bone marrow, and some appeared earlier in ileal mucosa or blood, consistent with an intestinal mucosal origin. Patients with donor T cell macrochimerism had high GvH to HvG T cell clonal ratios in their allografts. The conclusions were limited by the relatively low number and heterogeneity of the intestinal transplant patients. Early after transplant, peak levels of circulating GvH clones were found to be associated with declines in HvG clones.

This receptor was obtained from a human donor who received an intestinal transplant. The source material was unstimulated CD8+ T cells sorted from spleen or lymph node cells, sampled before intestinal transplant. The sequence joins TRBV5-6 to TRBJ1-4; there is no confident call for the D gene. CDR3 sequence: CASSFGNEKLFF. The DNA is TGTGCCAGCAGCTTCGGGAATGAAAAACTGTTTTTT. With all but the CDR3 taken from the reference TRBV5-6 and TRBJ1-4 genes, the full variable domain is: DAGVTQSPTHLIKTRGQQVTLRCSPKSGHDTVSWYQQALGQGPQFIFQYYEEEERQRGNFPDRFSGHQFPNYSSELNVNALLLGDSALYLCASSFGNEKLFFGSGTQLSVL.